This TCR beta chain was observed in a study of chemoradiotherapy in HPV16-positive cancers. Turning to the study itself: Functional T-cell assays on two HPV16-positive patients' cells defined candidate HPV-specific clones and common TCR motifs.

The assay was immunoSEQ multiplex PCR, and TCRdb's table has in-frame clones only and misses some. The sample lists about 35,000 clones; about 90% were seen once. The V and J ends lost 4 bases and 0 bases respectively, with 10 bases between them. The germline gives CDR1 SGHRS, CDR2 YFSETQ. CDR3 length: 14 amino acids. With regard to this clone: The antigen remains unidentified.

Study-wide points: Only a couple of HPV16-positive patients supplied the functional HPV-specificity definition. Non-HPV-specific T cells did not expand in tumors during treatment, whereas candidate HPV-specific clones and E7-related motifs did.

The TCR comes from a human donor with HPV-associated anogenital cancer. The sample consisted of blood, taken from a patient who underwent chemoradiotherapy. The chain has TRBV5-1 and TRBJ1-2, with unresolved D. CDR3 nucleotides: TGCGCCAGCAGCCCGGGTCCTACTAACTATGGCTACACCTTC. Translating gives CASSPGPTNYGYTF.